This T cell receptor (beta chain) came from a study of cytomegalovirus exposure and HLA in healthy donors. Findings and caveats of the study: Testing in vitro showed a few CMV-associated chains specific for CMV antigens.

Germline assignment: CDR1 SGHRS and CDR2 YFSETQ. The trim removed 0 bases at V and 1 base at J, leaving 2 bases unmatched. The CDR3 runs to 15 residues. As regards this clone: The antigen remains undetermined.

Some clones are missing from TCRdb's copy, which holds only in-frame ones; the method was immunoSEQ multiplex PCR. The profile shows under 85,000 clones, 85% to 95% of them singletons. This clonotype was obtained from a woman aged 18-30 years in good health and CMV-seronegative. The sample taken for sequencing was PBMCs. The rearrangement links TRBV5-1 to TRBJ2-5; 8 bases fit TRBD1. This chain's CDR3 is CASSLGDRRQETQYF. In DNA form, the CDR3 reads TGCGCCAGCAGCTTGGGGGACAGGCGCCAAGAGACCCAGTACTTC.